The rows below give T cell receptor beta chains drawn from one sample of a study of early T cells in non-severe SARS-CoV-2 infection. MiXCR, applied by TCRdb to the 5' RACE reads, yields one record per CDR3 protein. The repertoire holds approximately 97,000 distinct CDR3 sequences, with 10% to 15% as singletons. Sequencing used whole blood. These receptors were taken from an adult who was a healthcare worker with PCR-confirmed SARS-CoV-2 infection or an uninfected control (not recorded which). CDR3s include the opening cysteine and the closing phenylalanine or tryptophan. D genes are given only for firm matches. Some rows have no size entry. The others give once, few or many, or a class for an expanded clone.

>TRBD1|TRBV20-1|many|TRBJ1-5
TGCAGTGCCTGTGCCCGGGACAGGGGCAATCAGCCCCAGCATTTT
CSACARDRGNQPQHF
>-|TRBV7-6|few|TRBJ2-6
TGTGCCAGCAGCCCGGCCCCCTCTGGGGCCAACGTCCTGACTTTC
CASSPAPSGANVLTF
>-|TRBV29-1|few|TRBJ2-1
TGCAGCGTCCAGGGGGAGGCGGGAGGTTGGAATGAGCAGTTCTTC
CSVQGEAGGWNEQFF
>-|TRBV6-2/TRBV6-3|few|TRBJ1-5
TGTGCCAGCAGGGACGGTGATCAGCCCCAGCATTTT
CASRDGDQPQHF
>-|TRBV11-3|few|TRBJ2-2
TGTGCCAGCAGCCCGAAGGATGCCACCGGGGAGCTGTTTTTT
CASSPKDATGELFF
>-|TRBV6-2/TRBV6-3|few|TRBJ1-5
TGTGCCAGCAGGAAAGGATATAGCAATCAGCCCCAGCATTTT
CASRKGYSNQPQHF
>TRBD1|TRBV28|-|TRBJ2-4
TGTGCCAGCAGTTTATGGGACAGGGAAAACATTCAGTACTTC
CASSLWDRENIQYF
>-|TRBV5-6|few|TRBJ2-5
TGTGCCAGCAGCTTGGGTGGAGCCGAAGAGACCCAGTACTTC
CASSLGGAEETQYF
>-|TRBV29-1|-|TRBJ2-1
TGCAGCGTTGTTGGGTCCTACAATGAGCAGTTCTTC
CSVVGSYNEQFF
>TRBD2|TRBV18|many|TRBJ2-3
TGTGCCAGCTCGTCCACGGGAACTCTAGCGGCGGGAAACACAGATACGCAGTATTTT
CASSSTGTLAAGNTDTQYF
>-|TRBV27|-|TRBJ1-1
TGTGCCAGCAGTCAAGAGGAGGGAACAGCTTTCTTT
CASSQEEGTAFF
>-|TRBV4-1|many|TRBJ2-2
TGCGCCAGCAGCCAAGCTAGCGCCGGCGGGGAGCTGTTTTTT
CASSQASAGGELFF
>-|TRBV12-3/TRBV12-4|few|TRBJ2-1
TGTGCCAGCAGTTCCTCAGTATCTGAGCAGTTCTTC
CASSSSVSEQFF
>-|TRBV20-1|many|TRBJ1-5
TGCAGTGCCGGGACGGTTAGCAATCAGCCCCAGCATTTT
CSAGTVSNQPQHF
>TRBD1|TRBV5-6|-|TRBJ1-2
TGTGCCAGCAGAAGACAGGGAGGGGCCTATGGCTACACCTTC
CASRRQGGAYGYTF
>TRBD1|TRBV11-2|many|TRBJ2-1
TGTGCCAGCAGCTTACAAGGACAGGGACGGAATGAGCAGTTCTTC
CASSLQGQGRNEQFF
>-|TRBV6-5|few|TRBJ2-3
TGTGCCAGCAGCCCGACAGGTTATGCGCAGTATTTT
CASSPTGYAQYF
>-|TRBV6-1|-|TRBJ1-1
TGTGCCAGCAGTGAAGCGCGCAGGGACACTGAAGCTTTCTTT
CASSEARRDTEAFF
>-|TRBV4-1|few|TRBJ2-7
TGCGCCAGCAGCCAAGATCGTTACCACGAGCAGTACTTC
CASSQDRYHEQYF
>TRBD2|TRBV27|-|TRBJ2-7
TGTGCCAGCAGTTTCACCGGGACTAGCTACGAGCAGTACTTC
CASSFTGTSYEQYF
>-|TRBV19|few|TRBJ2-7
TGTGCCAGTAGCGTCGGGCACGCCTACGAGCAGTACTTC
CASSVGHAYEQYF
>-|TRBV4-3|many|TRBJ1-5
TGCGCCAGCAGCCAAGGAAGGGGTCGCGGTCAGCCCCAGCATTTT
CASSQGRGRGQPQHF
>-|TRBV20-1|many|TRBJ1-5
TGCAGTGCCCTAGGGGGGGGAGGACAGCCCCAGCATTTT
CSALGGGGQPQHF